This T cell receptor (beta chain) originates from a study of OX40 agonist ivuxolimab in advanced cancers. About the study: Ivuxolimab, which patients received intravenously every 2 weeks, was dosed at 0.01 to 10 mg/kg. At approximately 83% male, the cohort had a mean age of about 60 years, ranging from about 20 to 90.

Germline lookup yields CDR1 SNHLY and CDR2 FYNNEI. The CDR3 has 14 residues. The V end lost 7 bases, the J end lost 1 base, and 13 bases lay between the germline ends. Findings of the study overall: In general, CD8+ T cells held more expanded clones than CD4+ did, on average. Near-lowest levels of clonal expansion characterized partial responders at 0.1-3.0 mg/kg.

Here immunoSEQ multiplex PCR was the method, and the copy in TCRdb shows in-frame clones only, minus some. The sample shows tens of thousands of clones, more than 65% of them seen only once. This clone was recorded only once. What it binds is unknown. The receptor was derived from an adult with an advanced solid tumor such as melanoma, head and neck, liver or kidney cancer. Sequencing was performed on CD4+ or CD8+ T cells sorted from blood, taken in a trial of the OX40 agonist ivuxolimab. The gene calls are TRBV2 and TRBJ1-1, with a tentative D call TRBD1 (6 bases). The CDR3 nucleotides are TGTGCCAGCATCAGGGGACCGACGAACACTGAAGCTTTCTTT. This codes for CASIRGPTNTEAFF.